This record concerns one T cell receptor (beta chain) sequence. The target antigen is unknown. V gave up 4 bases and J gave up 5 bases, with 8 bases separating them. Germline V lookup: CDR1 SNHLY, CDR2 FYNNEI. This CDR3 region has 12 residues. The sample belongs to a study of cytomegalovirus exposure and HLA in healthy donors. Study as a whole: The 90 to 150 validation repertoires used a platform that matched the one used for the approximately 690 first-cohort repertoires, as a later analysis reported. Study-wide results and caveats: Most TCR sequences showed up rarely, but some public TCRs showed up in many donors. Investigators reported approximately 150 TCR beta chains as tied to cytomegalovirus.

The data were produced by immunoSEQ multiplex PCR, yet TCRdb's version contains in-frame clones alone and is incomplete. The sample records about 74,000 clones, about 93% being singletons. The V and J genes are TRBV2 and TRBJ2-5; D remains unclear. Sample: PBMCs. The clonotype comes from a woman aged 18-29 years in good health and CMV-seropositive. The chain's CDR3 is CASSGGAETQYF. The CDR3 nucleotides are TGTGCCAGCAGTGGAGGAGCGGAGACCCAGTACTTC.